This record covers a single TCR beta chain. Its specificity is unknown. These data originate in a study of long-term antiretroviral therapy in people with HIV. The immunoSEQ assay was v3.0, run at survey level. Assay: immunoSEQ multiplex PCR; the TCRdb copy retains only in-frame clones and omits some. The sample carries roughly 20,000 clones, about nine tenths recorded once. HIV-positive participants all received treatment in the United States. Notes on the study in general: ART adherence, viral resistance and therapy changes went undocumented. Clones that had undergone expansion before ART prevailed in the repertoire throughout all time points.

The input for sequencing was unsorted PBMCs, taken 1.8 years before starting antiretroviral therapy. This sequence was found in a woman aged 30 to 39 with HIV.

The CDR3 bases are TGTGCCAGCAGTGATGGGACCGGGACGGGAAATGAAAAACTGTTTTTT. As protein: CASSDGTGTGNEKLFF. The rearrangement joins TRBV6-1 to TRBJ1-4, with D possibly being TRBD1 (5 bases). The CDR3 has 16 residues. The germline V and J ends were trimmed by 3 bases and 5 bases, with 16 bases remaining between them. Per germline, CDR1 MNHNS and CDR2 SASEGT.